The source of this TCR beta chain is a study of blood T cell repertoires in COVID-19. Original processing methods: Amplification of reference gene primers was used by the study to estimate nucleated cell counts. This table comes from immunoSEQ multiplex PCR, and its TCRdb copy is limited to in-frame clones, with some not included. The V and J calls and clone size are taken from that table; D and trimming were inferred from the DNA. The repertoire consists of about 81,000 clones, with about 91% occurring once and the leading ten covering more than 4.5%. The sample holds one count of this clone. V dropped 3 bases and J dropped 0 bases, with 26 bases sitting between them. Germline-derived CDR1 and CDR2 are LNHDA and SQIVND (reference sequence). The CDR3 sequence is 20 residues long.

The sample consisted of peripheral blood. This chain uses TRBV19 with TRBJ1-1, with a weak D call TRBD1 (6 bases). This TCR came from a woman aged 80 or over with acute or convalescent COVID-19. CDR3 coding DNA: TGTGCCAGTAGTATGGGGGACAACAGGGTACAACCCTTCATGAACACTGAAGCTTTCTTT. Protein: CASSMGDNRVQPFMNTEAFF.